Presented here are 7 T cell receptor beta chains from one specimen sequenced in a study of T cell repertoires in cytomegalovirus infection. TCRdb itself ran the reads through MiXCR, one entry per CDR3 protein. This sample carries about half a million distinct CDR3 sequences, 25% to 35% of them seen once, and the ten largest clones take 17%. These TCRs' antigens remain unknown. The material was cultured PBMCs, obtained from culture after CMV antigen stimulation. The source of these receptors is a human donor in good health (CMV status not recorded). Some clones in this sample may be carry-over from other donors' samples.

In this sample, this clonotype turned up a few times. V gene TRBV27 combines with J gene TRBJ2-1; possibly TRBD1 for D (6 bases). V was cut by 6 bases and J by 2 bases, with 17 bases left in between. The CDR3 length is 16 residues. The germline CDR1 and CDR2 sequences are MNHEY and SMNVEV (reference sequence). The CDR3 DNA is TGTGCCAGCAGACCCCTGACAGGCAGCCCCTACAATGAGCAGTTCTTC. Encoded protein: CASRPLTGSPYNEQFF.

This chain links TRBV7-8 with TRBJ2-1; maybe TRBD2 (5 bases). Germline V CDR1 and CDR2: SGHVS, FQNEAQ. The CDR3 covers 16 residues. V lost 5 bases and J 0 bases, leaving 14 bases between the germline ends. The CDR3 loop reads CASSPWTGSSYNEQFF. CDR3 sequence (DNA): TGTGCCAGCAGCCCGTGGACGGGGTCCTCCTACAATGAGCAGTTCTTC.

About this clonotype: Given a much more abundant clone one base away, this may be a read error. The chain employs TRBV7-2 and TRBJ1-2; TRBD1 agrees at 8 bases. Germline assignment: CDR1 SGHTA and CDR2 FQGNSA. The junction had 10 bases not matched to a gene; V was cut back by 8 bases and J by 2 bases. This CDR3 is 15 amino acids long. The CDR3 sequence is CASGLRQGSNYGYTF. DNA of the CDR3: TGTGCCAGCGGCCTAAGACAGGGGAGCAACTATGGCTACACCTTC.

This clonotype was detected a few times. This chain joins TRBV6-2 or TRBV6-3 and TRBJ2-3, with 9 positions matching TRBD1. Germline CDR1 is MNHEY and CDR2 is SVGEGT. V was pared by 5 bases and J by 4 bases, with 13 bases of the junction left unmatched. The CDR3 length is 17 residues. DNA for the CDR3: TGTGCCAGCAGTACGCCACAGGGGGCGCCGGTATCAGATACGCAGTATTTT. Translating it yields CASSTPQGAPVSDTQYF.

The CDR3 DNA sequence: TGTGCCAGCTCACCCCTGGGTGCCTATGGCTACACCTTC. Its translation: CASSPLGAYGYTF. The chain is built from TRBV18 and TRBJ1-2; D not resolved. CDR3 length: 13 amino acids. Trimming removed 3 bases from V and 4 bases from J, with 9 bases in between. The germline CDR1 and CDR2 sequences are KGHSH and LQKENI.

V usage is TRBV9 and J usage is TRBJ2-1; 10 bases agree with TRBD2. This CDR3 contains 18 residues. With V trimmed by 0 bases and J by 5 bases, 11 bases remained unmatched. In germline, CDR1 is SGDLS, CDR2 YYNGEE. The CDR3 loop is CASSVGAGSGRENNEQFF. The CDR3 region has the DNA TGTGCCAGCAGCGTAGGAGCGGGGAGCGGGAGGGAAAACAATGAGCAGTTCTTC.

CDR3 DNA sequence: TGTGCCAGCAGCCCTATTACAGGGGGCGTAAACACCATATATTTT. It yields the protein CASSPITGGVNTIYF. The chain employs TRBV7-2 and TRBJ1-3; 9 bases are a match to TRBD1. The CDR3 has 15 amino acids. CDR1 and CDR2 from the germline V gene are SGHTA and FQGNSA. V trimming: 5 bases; J trimming: 6 bases; junction bases outside the gene matches: 8. The full variable domain, its missing parts supplied by reference TRBV7-2 and TRBJ1-3, is GAGVSQSPSNKVTEKGKDVELRCDPISGHTALYWYRQSLGQGLEFLIYFQGNSAPDKSGLPSDRFSAERTGGSVSTLTIQRTQQEDSAVYLCASSPITGGVNTIYFGEGSWLTVV.